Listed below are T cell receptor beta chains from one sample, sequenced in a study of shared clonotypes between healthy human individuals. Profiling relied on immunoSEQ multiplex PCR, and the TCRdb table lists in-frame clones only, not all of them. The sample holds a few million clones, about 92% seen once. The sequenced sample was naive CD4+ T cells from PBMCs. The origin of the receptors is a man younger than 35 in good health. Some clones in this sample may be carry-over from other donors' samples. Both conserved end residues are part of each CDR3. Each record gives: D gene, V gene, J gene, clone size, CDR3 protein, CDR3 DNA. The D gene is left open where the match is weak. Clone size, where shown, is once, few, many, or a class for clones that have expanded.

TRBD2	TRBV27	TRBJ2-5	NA	CASSFIAGVQETQYF	TGTGCCAGCAGTTTCATAGCGGGAGTCCAAGAGACCCAGTACTTC
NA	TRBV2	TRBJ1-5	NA	CASSDGQGYQPQHF	TGTGCCAGCAGTGACGGGCAGGGTTATCAGCCCCAGCATTTT
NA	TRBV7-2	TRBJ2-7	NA	CASSLDEREVYEQYF	TGTGCCAGCAGCTTAGATGAGAGGGAGGTTTACGAGCAGTACTTC
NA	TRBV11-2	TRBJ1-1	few	CASTYALNTEAFF	TGTGCCAGCACCTACGCCTTGAACACTGAAGCTTTCTTT
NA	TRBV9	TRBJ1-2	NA	CASSAEVYYGYTF	TGTGCCAGCAGCGCGGAGGTTTACTATGGCTACACCTTC
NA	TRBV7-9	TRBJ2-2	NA	CASSLLAGELFF	TGTGCCAGCAGCTTATTGGCCGGGGAGCTGTTTTTT
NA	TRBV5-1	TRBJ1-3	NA	CASSLEDTGLNTIYF	TGCGCCAGCAGCTTGGAGGACACGGGGTTGAACACCATATATTTT
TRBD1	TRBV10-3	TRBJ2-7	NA	CAISGRTGLYEQYF	TGTGCCATCAGTGGGAGGACAGGGCTCTACGAGCAGTACTTC
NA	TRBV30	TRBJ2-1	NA	CAWTGGSSWWINEQFF	TGTGCCTGGACCGGTGGGTCTAGTTGGTGGATCAATGAGCAGTTCTTC
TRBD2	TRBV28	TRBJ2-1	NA	CASSVQTSGSSHEQFF	TGTGCCAGCAGTGTCCAGACTAGCGGGAGTAGTCATGAGCAGTTCTTC
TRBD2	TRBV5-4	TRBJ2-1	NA	CASSEAGTTLNEQFF	TGTGCCAGCAGCGAAGCCGGGACTACCTTGAATGAGCAGTTCTTC
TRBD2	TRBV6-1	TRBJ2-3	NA	CASTLLAGGSDTQYF	TGTGCCAGCACCTTACTAGCGGGAGGGTCGGATACGCAGTATTTT
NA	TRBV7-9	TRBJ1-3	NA	CASSLRRLTNTIYF	TGTGCCAGCAGCTTAAGAAGGCTGACAAACACCATATATTTT
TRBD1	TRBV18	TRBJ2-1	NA	CASSPWTGGSYNEQFF	TGTGCCAGCTCACCGTGGACAGGGGGGTCCTACAATGAGCAGTTCTTC
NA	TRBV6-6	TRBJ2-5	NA	CASSRGQFQETQYF	TGTGCCAGCAGCCGTGGACAGTTCCAAGAGACCCAGTACTTC
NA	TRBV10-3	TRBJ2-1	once	CATWVGEGYEQFF	TGTGCCACCTGGGTGGGAGAGGGTTATGAGCAGTTCTTC
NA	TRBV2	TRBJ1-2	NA	CASSRTPDLYGYTF	TGTGCCAGCAGCCGGACTCCGGACCTCTATGGCTACACCTTC
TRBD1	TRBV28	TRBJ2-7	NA	CASTSGQAHLEQYF	TGTGCCAGCACCTCGGGACAGGCGCACTTGGAGCAGTACTTC
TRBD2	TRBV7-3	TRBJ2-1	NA	CASSLGGEQFF	TGTGCCAGCAGTTTGGGAGGGGAGCAGTTCTTC
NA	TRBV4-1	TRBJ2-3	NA	CASKASDLDTQYF	TGCGCCAGCAAGGCTAGCGACTTAGATACGCAGTATTTT
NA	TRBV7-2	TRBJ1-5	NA	CASSLVWTKHSNQPQHF	TGTGCCAGCAGCTTAGTTTGGACAAAGCATAGCAATCAGCCCCAGCATTTT
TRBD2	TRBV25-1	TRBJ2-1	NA	CASSEPSGSVFGEQFF	TGTGCCAGCAGTGAACCTAGCGGGAGTGTATTCGGTGAGCAGTTCTTC
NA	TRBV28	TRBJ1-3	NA	CASSSPSSGNTIYF	TGTGCCAGCAGTAGCCCGAGCTCTGGAAACACCATATATTTT
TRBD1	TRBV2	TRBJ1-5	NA	CASSEETGGNQPQHF	TGTGCCAGCAGTGAAGAAACAGGGGGGAATCAGCCCCAGCATTTT
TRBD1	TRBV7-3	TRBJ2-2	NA	CASSLQGQGVSGELFF	TGTGCCAGCAGCTTACAGGGACAGGGGGTGTCCGGGGAGCTGTTTTTT
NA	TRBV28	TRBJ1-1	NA	CAIQKGQAFF	TGTGCCATCCAAAAGGGGCAGGCTTTCTTT
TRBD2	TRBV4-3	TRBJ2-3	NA	CASSQDHREGTTDTQYF	TGCGCCAGCAGCCAAGACCATAGGGAGGGAACCACAGATACGCAGTATTTT
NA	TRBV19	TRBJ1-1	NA	CAGIPWTPPTPF	TGTGCCGGCATCCCTTGGACACCGCCAACCCCATTT
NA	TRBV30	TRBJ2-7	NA	CAWSGLGFHEQYF	TGTGCCTGGAGTGGGCTCGGGTTCCACGAGCAGTACTTC
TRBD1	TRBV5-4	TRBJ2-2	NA	CASARLKGQESTGELFF	TGTGCCAGCGCAAGACTGAAGGGACAGGAGAGCACCGGGGAGCTGTTTTTT